This T cell receptor (beta chain) came from a study of T-cell memory formation after mild COVID-19. Germline V gives CDR1 LGHNA, CDR2 YSLEER. V was pared by 4 bases and J by 6 bases, with 17 bases between. CDR3 length: 15 amino acids. Each CDR3 protein is one row after TCRdb ran MiXCR on the 5' RACE reads. The table includes 450,000 to 700,000 distinct CDR3 sequences, over 15% detected once. The chain joins TRBV4-3 to TRBJ2-3; either TRBD1 or TRBD2 may fit D (5 bases each). The material sequenced was PBMCs or a T cell subset sorted from them (not recorded which). This sequence originates from an adult woman who had mild COVID-19 (a few samples of this study predate the infection). Cell type and time point are not known. This CDR3 reads CASSPQGESVDTQYF. In nucleotides, the CDR3 is TGCGCCAGCAGCCCCCAGGGAGAGTCGGTCGATACGCAGTATTTT.